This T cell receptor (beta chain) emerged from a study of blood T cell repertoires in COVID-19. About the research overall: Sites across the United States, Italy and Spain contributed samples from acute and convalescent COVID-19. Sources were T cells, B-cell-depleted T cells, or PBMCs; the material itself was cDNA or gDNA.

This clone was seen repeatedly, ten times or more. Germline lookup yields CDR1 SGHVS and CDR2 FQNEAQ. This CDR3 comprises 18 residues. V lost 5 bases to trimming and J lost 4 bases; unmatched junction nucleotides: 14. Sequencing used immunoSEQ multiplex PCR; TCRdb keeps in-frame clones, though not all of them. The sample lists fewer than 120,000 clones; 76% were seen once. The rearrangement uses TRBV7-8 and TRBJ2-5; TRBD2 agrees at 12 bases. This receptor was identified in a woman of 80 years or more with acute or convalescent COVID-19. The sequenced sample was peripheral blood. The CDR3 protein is CASSARLAGAAGGETQYF. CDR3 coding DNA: TGTGCCAGCAGCGCCAGACTAGCGGGGGCCGCGGGGGGAGAGACCCAGTACTTC.